The clone carrying this T cell receptor beta chain has more than one count but fewer than ten. These data come from a study of beta chain features in type 1 diabetes. Reverse transcription of all isolated RNA meant that expressed TCRB transcripts were sequenced. Clones were read by immunoSEQ multiplex PCR, and TCRdb kept only the in-frame ones, dropping some. Of about 320,000 clones listed, 13% to 15% are singletons. V lost 7 bases and J lost 2, with 12 bases in between. There are 13 residues in the CDR3. Germline CDR1 LNHNV, CDR2 YYDKDF (reference sequence). The rearrangement joins TRBV15 to TRBJ2-7; TRBD2 might be the D (6 bases). This sequence originates from a man aged 25 to 40 in good health. The sequenced sample was central memory CD4+ T cells from blood. CDR3 coding DNA: TGTGCCACCACGGAGGGTGCGGCCTACGAGCAGTACTTC. Translating gives CATTEGAAYEQYF.